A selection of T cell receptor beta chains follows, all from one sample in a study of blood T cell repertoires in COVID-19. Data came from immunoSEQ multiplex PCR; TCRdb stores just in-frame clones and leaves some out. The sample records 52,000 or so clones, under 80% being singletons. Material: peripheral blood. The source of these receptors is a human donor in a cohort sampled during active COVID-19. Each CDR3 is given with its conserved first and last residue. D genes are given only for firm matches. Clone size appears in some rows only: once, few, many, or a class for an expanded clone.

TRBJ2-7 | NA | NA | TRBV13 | TGTGCCAGCAGCGATCAGGCGTCCTACGAGCAGTACTTC | CASSDQASYEQYF
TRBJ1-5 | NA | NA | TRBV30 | TGTGCCTGGAGTCCCTCCCGAGGTCGGCCCCAGCATTTT | CAWSPSRGRPQHF
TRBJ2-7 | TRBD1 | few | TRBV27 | TGTGCCAGCAGTCCCCGGACAGGGAACGGCTACGAGCAGTACTTC | CASSPRTGNGYEQYF
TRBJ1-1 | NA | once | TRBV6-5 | TGTGCCAGCACTGTATTCTCCGGGGTTTTGACTGAAGCTTTCTTT | CASTVFSGVLTEAFF
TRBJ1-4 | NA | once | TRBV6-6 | TGTGCCAGCAGCAGGGGAGAAAAACTGTTTTTT | CASSRGEKLFF
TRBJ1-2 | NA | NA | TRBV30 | TGTGCCTGGAGCGACTCCCAGGGAAATGGCTACACCTTC | CAWSDSQGNGYTF
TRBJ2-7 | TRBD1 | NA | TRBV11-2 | TGTGCCAGCAGCCGGGGACAGTCCTACGAGCAGTACTTC | CASSRGQSYEQYF
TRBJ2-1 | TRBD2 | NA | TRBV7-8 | TGTGCCAGCAGCCCGGGGACTAGCGGGAGGGGTGAGCAGTTCTTC | CASSPGTSGRGEQFF
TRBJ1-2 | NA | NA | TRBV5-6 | TGTGCCAGCAGCCTACCAACCGGGAAGGGACTTGGCTACACCTTC | CASSLPTGKGLGYTF
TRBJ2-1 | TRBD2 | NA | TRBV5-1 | TGCGCCAGCAGCTTTGGCGGGGGGGCCAATGAGCAGTTCTTC | CASSFGGGANEQFF
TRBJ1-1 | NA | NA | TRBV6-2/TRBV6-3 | TGTGCCAGCAGTTGGGCCTGGACTGAAGCTTTCTTT | CASSWAWTEAFF
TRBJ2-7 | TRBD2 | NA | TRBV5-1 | TGCGCCAGCAGCTTCGAGCGGGGGGGCGACGAGCAGTACTTC | CASSFERGGDEQYF
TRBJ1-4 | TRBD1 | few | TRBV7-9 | TGTGCCAGCAGCCCTCGGACAGGGTGGCCAACTAATGAAAAACTGTTTTTT | CASSPRTGWPTNEKLFF
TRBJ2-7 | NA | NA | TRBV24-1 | TGTGCCACCAGTATAGAGTTGGGGGCCAGCTCCTACGAGCAGTACTTC | CATSIELGASSYEQYF
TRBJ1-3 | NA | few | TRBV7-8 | TGTGCCAGCAGCCCTAGGACGGGGTCAGCTGGAAACACCATATATTTT | CASSPRTGSAGNTIYF
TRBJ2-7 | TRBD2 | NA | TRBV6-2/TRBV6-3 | TGTGCCAGCATCCCGGGACTAGCGCGCGCCTACGAGCAGTACTTC | CASIPGLARAYEQYF
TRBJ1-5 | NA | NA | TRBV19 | TGTGCCAGTAGTTTCCTCGGGGATAGCAATCAGCCCCAGCATTTT | CASSFLGDSNQPQHF
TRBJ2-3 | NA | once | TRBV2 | TGTGCCAGCAGTGGGGCCACAGATACGCAGTATTTT | CASSGATDTQYF
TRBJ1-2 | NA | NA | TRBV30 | TGTGCCTGGAGTGTGTCTCTCTATGGCTACACCTTC | CAWSVSLYGYTF
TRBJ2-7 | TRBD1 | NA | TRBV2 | TGTGCCAGCCTAAATCCCGGGACAGGGGAGGCCGAGCAGTACTTC | CASLNPGTGEAEQYF
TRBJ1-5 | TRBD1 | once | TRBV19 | TGTGCCAGTAGTTCCTTATGGGACAGCCTAGACGGCAATCAGCCCCAGCATTTT | CASSSLWDSLDGNQPQHF
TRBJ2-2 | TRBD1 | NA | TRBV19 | TGTGCCAGTAGTCCAAGGACAGGGACCACCGGGGAGCTGTTTTTT | CASSPRTGTTGELFF
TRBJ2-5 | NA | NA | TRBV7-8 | TGTGCCAGCAGCTTAGCCAGGGCAGAGACCCAGTACTTC | CASSLARAETQYF
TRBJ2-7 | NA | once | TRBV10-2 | TGCGCCAGCAGTGAGGACACCGCTACCTACGAGCAGTACTTC | CASSEDTATYEQYF
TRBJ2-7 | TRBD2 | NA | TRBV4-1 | TGCGCCAGCAGCCCAAGGGGGTTAGCGGGGGAGAACTACGAGCAGTACTTC | CASSPRGLAGENYEQYF
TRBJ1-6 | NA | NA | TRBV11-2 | TGTGCCAGCAGCACGGACATTAATAATTCACCCCTCCACTTT | CASSTDINNSPLHF
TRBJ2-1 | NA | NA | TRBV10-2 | TGCGCCAGCAGTGAGTCCGGCCCGGCGGAGTTCTTC | CASSESGPAEFF
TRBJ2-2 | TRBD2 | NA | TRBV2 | TGTGCCAGCAGTGAGGGCGGGGGTCGGACCGGGGAGCTGTTTTTT | CASSEGGGRTGELFF
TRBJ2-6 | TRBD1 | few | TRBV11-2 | TGTGCCAGCAGCTTATTTGACAGGGGTTATGGGGCCAACGTCCTGACTTTC | CASSLFDRGYGANVLTF
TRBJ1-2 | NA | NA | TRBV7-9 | TGTGCCAGCAGCTTAGAGCCACTTGCTAACTATGGCTACACCTTC | CASSLEPLANYGYTF
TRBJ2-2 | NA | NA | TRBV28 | TGTGCCAGCAGTTTAGAAGGTTTCATGGGACACCTGACCGGGGAGCTGTTTTTT | CASSLEGFMGHLTGELFF
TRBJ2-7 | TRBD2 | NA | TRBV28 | TGTGCCAGCCGGGGGGGGGACACTTACTACGAGCAGTACTTC | CASRGGDTYYEQYF
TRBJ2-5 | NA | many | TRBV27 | TGTGCCAGCAGCCTTGGGGAGACACCACAAGAGACCCAGTACTTC | CASSLGETPQETQYF
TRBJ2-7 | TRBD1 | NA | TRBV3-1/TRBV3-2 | TGTGCCAGCAGCTTAGACAGGGAAGCCGAGCAGTACTTC | CASSLDREAEQYF
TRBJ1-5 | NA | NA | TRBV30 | TGTGCCTGGAGTCAAGAAGACTTTCAGCCCCAGCATTTT | CAWSQEDFQPQHF
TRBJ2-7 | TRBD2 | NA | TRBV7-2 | TGTGCCAGCAGCGCGGGGACTAGCGGCCTCTACGAGCAGTACTTC | CASSAGTSGLYEQYF
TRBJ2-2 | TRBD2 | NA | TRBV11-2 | TGTGCCAGCAGCTCCCTAGCGGGGGTGAACACCGGGGAGCTGTTTTTT | CASSSLAGVNTGELFF
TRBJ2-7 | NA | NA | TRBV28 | TGTGCCAGCAGCGAGAGTCCAGGGTACGTTTACGAGCAGTACTTC | CASSESPGYVYEQYF
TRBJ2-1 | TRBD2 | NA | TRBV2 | TGTGCCAGCAGCGCTAGCGGGCCCCTTTTTTACAATGAGCAGTTCTTC | CASSASGPLFYNEQFF
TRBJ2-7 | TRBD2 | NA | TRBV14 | TGTGCCAGCAGCCACGGACTAGCGAGGTACGAGCAGTACTTC | CASSHGLARYEQYF
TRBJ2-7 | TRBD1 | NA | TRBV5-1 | TGCGCCAGTAAAGGGACAGTAGACTACGAGCAGTACTTC | CASKGTVDYEQYF
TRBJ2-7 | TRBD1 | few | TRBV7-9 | TGTGCCAGCAGCTCCCGGGACAGGGGAAACTCCTACGAGCAGTACTTC | CASSSRDRGNSYEQYF
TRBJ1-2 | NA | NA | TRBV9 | TGTGCCAGCAGCGCAGGGGCTGCTGTTAACTATGGCTACACCTTC | CASSAGAAVNYGYTF
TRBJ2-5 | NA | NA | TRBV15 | TGTGCCACCAGCAGAGATCGTGGCGAGACCCAGTACTTC | CATSRDRGETQYF
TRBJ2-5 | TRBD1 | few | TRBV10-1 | TGCGCCAGCAGTTCACCGGGACAGGGGACACAAGAGACCCAGTACTTC | CASSSPGQGTQETQYF